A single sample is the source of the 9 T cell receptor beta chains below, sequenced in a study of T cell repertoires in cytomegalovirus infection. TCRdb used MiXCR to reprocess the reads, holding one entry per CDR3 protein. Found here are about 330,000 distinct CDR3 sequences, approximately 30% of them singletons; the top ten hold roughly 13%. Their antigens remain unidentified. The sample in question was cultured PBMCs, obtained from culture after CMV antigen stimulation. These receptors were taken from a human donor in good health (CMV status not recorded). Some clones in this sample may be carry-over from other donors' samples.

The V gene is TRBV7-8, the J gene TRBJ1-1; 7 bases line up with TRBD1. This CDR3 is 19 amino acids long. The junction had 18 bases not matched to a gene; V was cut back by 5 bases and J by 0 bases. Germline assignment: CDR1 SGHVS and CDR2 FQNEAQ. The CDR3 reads CASSASRPGTVQMNTEAFF. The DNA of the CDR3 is TGTGCCAGCAGCGCGAGCCGCCCCGGGACAGTCCAAATGAACACTGAAGCTTTCTTT.

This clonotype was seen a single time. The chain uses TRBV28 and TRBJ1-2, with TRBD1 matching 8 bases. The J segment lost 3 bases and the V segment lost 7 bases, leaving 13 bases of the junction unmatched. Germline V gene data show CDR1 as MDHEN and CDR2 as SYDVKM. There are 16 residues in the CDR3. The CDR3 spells CASTLNGQGGDYGYTF. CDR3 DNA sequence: TGTGCCAGCACCTTAAATGGACAGGGAGGGGACTATGGCTACACCTTC.

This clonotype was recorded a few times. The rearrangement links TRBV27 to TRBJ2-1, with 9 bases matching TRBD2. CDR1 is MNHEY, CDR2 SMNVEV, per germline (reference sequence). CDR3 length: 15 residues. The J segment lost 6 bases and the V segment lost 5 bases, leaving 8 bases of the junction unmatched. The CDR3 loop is CASSPGVAGANEQFF. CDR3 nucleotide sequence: TGTGCCAGCAGTCCCGGGGTAGCGGGAGCCAATGAGCAGTTCTTC.

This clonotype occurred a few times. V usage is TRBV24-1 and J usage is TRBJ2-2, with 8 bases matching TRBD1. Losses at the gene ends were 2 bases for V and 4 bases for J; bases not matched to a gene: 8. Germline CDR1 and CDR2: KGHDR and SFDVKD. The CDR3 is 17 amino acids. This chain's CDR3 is CATSDSGTGRTTGELFF. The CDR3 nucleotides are TGTGCCACCAGTGATTCCGGGACAGGAAGAACCACCGGGGAGCTGTTTTTT.

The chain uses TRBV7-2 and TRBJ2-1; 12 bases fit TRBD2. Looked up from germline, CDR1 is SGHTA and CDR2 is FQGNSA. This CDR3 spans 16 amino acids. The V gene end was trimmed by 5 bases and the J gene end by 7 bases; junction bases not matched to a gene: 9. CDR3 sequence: CASSLLGLAGRNEQFF. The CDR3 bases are TGTGCCAGCAGCCTCCTCGGACTAGCGGGAAGGAATGAGCAGTTCTTC. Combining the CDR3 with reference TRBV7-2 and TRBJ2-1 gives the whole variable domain GAGVSQSPSNKVTEKGKDVELRCDPISGHTALYWYRQSLGQGLEFLIYFQGNSAPDKSGLPSDRFSAERTGGSVSTLTIQRTQQEDSAVYLCASSLLGLAGRNEQFFGPGTRLTVL.

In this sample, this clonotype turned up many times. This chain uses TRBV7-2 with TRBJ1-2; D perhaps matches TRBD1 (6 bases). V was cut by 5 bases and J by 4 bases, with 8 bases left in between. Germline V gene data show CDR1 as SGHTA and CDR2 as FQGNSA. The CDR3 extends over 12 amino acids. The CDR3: CASSRGAYGYTF. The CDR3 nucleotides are TGTGCCAGCAGCCGGGGGGCCTATGGCTACACCTTC.

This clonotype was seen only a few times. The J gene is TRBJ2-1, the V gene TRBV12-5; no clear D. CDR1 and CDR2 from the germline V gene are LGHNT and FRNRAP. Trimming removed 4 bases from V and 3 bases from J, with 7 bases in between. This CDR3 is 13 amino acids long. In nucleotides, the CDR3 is TGTGCTAGTGGTTCCCAGAACTACAATGAGCAGTTCTTC. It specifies CASGSQNYNEQFF.

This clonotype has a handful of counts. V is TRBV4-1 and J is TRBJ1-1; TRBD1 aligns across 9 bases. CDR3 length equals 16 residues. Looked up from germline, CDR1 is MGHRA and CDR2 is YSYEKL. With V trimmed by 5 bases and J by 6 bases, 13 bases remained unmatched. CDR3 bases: TGCGCCAGCAGCGCCACAGGGGGCGGGTTGGCCTCTGAAGCTTTCTTT. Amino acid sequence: CASSATGGGLASEAFF.

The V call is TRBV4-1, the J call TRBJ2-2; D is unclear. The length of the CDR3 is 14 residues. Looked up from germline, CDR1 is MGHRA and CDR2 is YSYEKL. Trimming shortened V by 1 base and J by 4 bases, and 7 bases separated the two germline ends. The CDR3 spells CASSQVVFTGELFF. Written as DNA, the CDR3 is TGCGCCAGCAGCCAAGTAGTATTCACCGGGGAGCTGTTTTTT.